The present entry profiles one T cell receptor beta chain with its context. Clones were sequenced by immunoSEQ multiplex PCR, and TCRdb holds only the in-frame ones, with some missing. The data show approximately 230,000 clones, around 90% seen once. Germline trimming cut 4 bases from V and 10 bases from J; bases unmatched to any gene: 7. Germline CDR1 MGHRA, CDR2 YSYEKL. This CDR3 has 15 residues. This entry is derived from a study of blood T cell repertoires in COVID-19. The chain is built from TRBV4-1 and TRBJ2-1; TRBD2 matches 13 bases. This receptor was obtained from a man aged 18-30 years with active or convalescent COVID-19. The sequenced sample consisted of peripheral blood. CDR3 region: CASSLLAGGATEQFF. For the CDR3, the DNA is TGCGCCAGCAGCCTACTAGCGGGGGGGGCAACAGAGCAGTTCTTC.